The 24 T cell receptor beta chains presented below share a single source sample, sequenced in a study of shared clonotypes between healthy human individuals. Produced via immunoSEQ multiplex PCR; TCRdb's table is partial and in-frame only. The sample holds 1.6 million or so clones, 95% to 97% seen once. The sample was naive CD4+ T cells sorted from blood. Subset denoted: CD45RA+ positively selected. Receptors originate from a man aged 30 to 45 in good health.

To note about this clone: Different DNA sequences within this sample yield the same CDR3. The chain carries TRBV7-3 and TRBJ2-3; no clear D gene. Trimming pared 3 bases from V and 1 base from J, leaving 8 bases between. CDR3 length: 14 amino acids. Per germline, CDR1 SGHTA and CDR2 FQGTGA. CDR3 protein: CASSFDRGTDTQYF. The CDR3 DNA is TGTGCCAGCAGCTTCGATAGGGGCACAGATACGCAGTATTTT.

This chain joins TRBV28 and TRBJ2-5; TRBD2 is a possible D gene (6 bases). V lost 6 bases, J lost 0 bases, and 17 bases lay in between. The CDR3 has 16 amino acids. Germline CDR1 MDHEN, CDR2 SYDVKM. The CDR3 here is CASRPPGLKYQETQYF. The CDR3 region has the DNA TGTGCCAGCAGGCCACCGGGACTGAAGTACCAAGAGACCCAGTACTTC.

The genes are TRBV9 and TRBJ2-1; 7 positions match TRBD2. V dropped 0 bases and J dropped 9; count of bases not matched to a gene: 9. Germline CDR1 and CDR2: SGDLS and YYNGEE. The CDR3 sequence is 15 residues long. DNA of the CDR3: TGTGCCAGCAGCGTAGCGGGAGGTTATAGTAGTGAGCAGTTCTTC. It specifies CASSVAGGYSSEQFF. The full variable domain, with the rest looked up from reference TRBV9 and TRBJ2-1, is DSGVTQTPKHLITATGQRVTLRCSPRSGDLSVYWYQQSLDQGLQFLIQYYNGEERAKGNILERFSAQQFPDLHSELNLSSLELGDSALYFCASSVAGGYSSEQFFGPGTRLTVL.

The table lists this clone with a count of one. The junction and the germline gene differ at one end; a read error may be behind it. The V call is TRBV10-3, the J call TRBJ2-1; no clear D gene. This CDR3 region has 16 residues. Germline V lookup: CDR1 ENHRY, CDR2 SYGVKD. As DNA, the CDR3 is TGTGCCAGCAGTGAACAACCGGGCAGCTCCTACAATGAGCAGTTCTTC. This codes for CASSEQPGSSYNEQFF.

This chain links TRBV7-2 with TRBJ1-2; D is undetermined. This CDR3 contains 13 residues. The ends were cut back, 3 bases at V and 3 bases at J, with 8 bases in the middle. From germline, CDR1 is SGHTA and CDR2 FQGNSA. The CDR3 spells CASSFDTDYGYTF. The CDR3 DNA follows: TGTGCCAGCAGCTTCGACACGGACTATGGCTACACCTTC.

This sequence joins TRBV28 and TRBJ2-5, with 13 bases fitting TRBD2. There are 15 residues in the CDR3. Germline CDR1 reads MDHEN; CDR2 reads SYDVKM. J gave up 5 bases and V 5 bases, and 5 bases lay outside the gene matches. CDR3 residues: CASSRTSGRRETQYF. The CDR3 DNA sequence: TGTGCCAGCAGTAGGACTAGCGGGAGACGGGAGACCCAGTACTTC.

The count of this clone is one. The V gene is TRBV15, the J gene TRBJ2-3; D perhaps matches TRBD1 (6 bases). The CDR3 has 13 amino acids. Germline CDR1 LNHNV, CDR2 YYDKDF (reference sequence). V dropped 5 bases and J dropped 6 bases, with 12 bases sitting between them. CDR3 nucleotide sequence: TGTGCCACCAGCTCTCCCCAGGGGGATACGCAGTATTTT. It codes for CATSSPQGDTQYF. Filled out from reference TRBV15 and TRBJ2-3, the complete variable domain reads DAMVIQNPRYQVTQFGKPVTLSCSQTLNHNVMYWYQQKSSQAPKLLFHYYDKDFNNEADTPDNFQSRRPNTSFCFLDIRSPGLGDTAMYLCATSSPQGDTQYFGPGTRLTVL.

A single count supports this clone. This chain joins TRBV7-9 and TRBJ1-5, with D perhaps TRBD1 (6 bases). Per germline, CDR1 SEHNR and CDR2 FQNEAQ (reference sequence). The CDR3 spans 15 residues. Trimming stripped 0 bases from V and 2 bases from J, with 8 bases between. The CDR3 loop is CASSLAGAGNQPQHF. CDR3 DNA sequence: TGTGCCAGCAGCTTAGCGGGGGCAGGCAATCAGCCCCAGCATTTT. The full variable domain, its missing parts supplied by reference TRBV7-9 and TRBJ1-5, is DTGVSQNPRHKITKRGQNVTFRCDPISEHNRLYWYRQTLGQGPEFLTYFQNEAQLEKSRLLSDRFSAERPKGSFSTLEIQRTEQGDSAMYLCASSLAGAGNQPQHFGDGTRLSIL.

The chain has TRBV7-2 and TRBJ2-1, with D perhaps TRBD2 (6 bases). The germline gives CDR1 SGHTA, CDR2 FQGNSA. The germline V and J ends were trimmed by 5 bases and 7 bases, with 12 bases remaining between them. The CDR3 runs to 13 residues. CDR3 DNA: TGTGCCAGCAGCAATCCGGCGGGAAATGAGCAGTTCTTC. Amino acids: CASSNPAGNEQFF. Looking up the rest from reference TRBV7-2 and TRBJ2-1 gives the full variable domain: GAGVSQSPSNKVTEKGKDVELRCDPISGHTALYWYRQSLGQGLEFLIYFQGNSAPDKSGLPSDRFSAERTGGSVSTLTIQRTQQEDSAVYLCASSNPAGNEQFFGPGTRLTVL.

The V and J genes are TRBV7-9 and TRBJ2-3, with D uncertain. The germline CDR1 and CDR2 sequences are SEHNR and FQNEAQ (reference sequence). The CDR3 has 15 amino acids. Trimming removed 2 bases from V and 1 base from J, with 10 bases in between. Written as DNA, the CDR3 is TGTGCCAGCAGCTTATTAATTGGGGGCACAGATACGCAGTATTTT. It translates to CASSLLIGGTDTQYF. The full variable domain, its missing parts supplied by reference TRBV7-9 and TRBJ2-3, is DTGVSQNPRHKITKRGQNVTFRCDPISEHNRLYWYRQTLGQGPEFLTYFQNEAQLEKSRLLSDRFSAERPKGSFSTLEIQRTEQGDSAMYLCASSLLIGGTDTQYFGPGTRLTVL.

The chain uses TRBV7-2 and TRBJ2-7; D is undetermined. Trimming took off 3 bases at V and 0 bases at J, with 9 bases between the two ends. The V gene's germline CDR1 is SGHTA and CDR2 FQGNSA. This CDR3 has 14 residues. The CDR3 reads CASSFDPGSYEQYF. DNA of the CDR3: TGTGCCAGCAGCTTCGACCCGGGCTCCTACGAGCAGTACTTC.

This clone is a singleton in its sample. V usage is TRBV7-2 and J usage is TRBJ2-7; 7 bases match TRBD2. Germline CDR1 reads SGHTA; CDR2 reads FQGNSA. V shed 5 bases and J 4 bases; nucleotides not matched to a gene: 8. The CDR3 runs 14 residues. The CDR3 nucleotides read TGTGCCAGCAGCCCCCCAGGGAGGGGTTACGAGCAGTACTTC. Translation: CASSPPGRGYEQYF. Filled out from reference TRBV7-2 and TRBJ2-7, the complete variable domain reads GAGVSQSPSNKVTEKGKDVELRCDPISGHTALYWYRQSLGQGLEFLIYFQGNSAPDKSGLPSDRFSAERTGGSVSTLTIQRTQQEDSAVYLCASSPPGRGYEQYFGPGTRLTVT.

The CDR3 DNA follows: TGTGCCAGCAGGGCTGGCAGCGAGGGCTACACCTTC. Amino acid sequence: CASRAGSEGYTF. The V call is TRBV28, the J call TRBJ1-2; D call uncertain. Trimming pared 6 bases from V and 8 bases from J, leaving 13 bases between. CDR1 and CDR2 from the germline V gene are MDHEN and SYDVKM. The CDR3 is 12 residues long.

The CDR3 loop reads CASSPDSKGRGLTGELFF. DNA of the CDR3: TGTGCCAGCAGTCCCGATTCAAAGGGAAGAGGCCTCACCGGGGAGCTGTTTTTT. The chain combines TRBV28 with TRBJ2-2, with D hard to call. Trimming took 5 bases from V and 4 from J, leaving 23 bases between them. CDR1 and CDR2 from the germline V gene are MDHEN and SYDVKM. The CDR3 has 18 amino acids.

This clone was seen just once. The chain joins TRBV7-6 to TRBJ2-3; D unresolved. Germline loops: CDR1 SGHVS, CDR2 FNYEAQ. V shed 1 base and J shed 2 bases, with 4 bases lying between them. The CDR3 runs to 13 residues. The CDR3 reads CASSLGVTDTQYF. DNA of the CDR3: TGTGCCAGCAGCTTAGGAGTCACAGATACGCAGTATTTT. The variable domain in full, completed from reference TRBV7-6 and TRBJ2-3, reads GAGVSQSPRYKVTKRGQDVALRCDPISGHVSLYWYRQALGQGPEFLTYFNYEAQQDKSGLPNDRFSAERPEGSISTLTIQRTEQRDSAMYRCASSLGVTDTQYFGPGTRLTVL.

The gene calls are TRBV5-5 and TRBJ1-1, with D perhaps matching TRBD1 (6 bases). The CDR3 consists of 16 residues. The germline gives CDR1 SGHKS, CDR2 YYEKEE (reference sequence). Trimming stripped 1 base from V and 0 bases from J, with 13 bases between. DNA of the CDR3: TGTGCCAGCAGCTTGCGGGACACAAAATTGAACACTGAAGCTTTCTTT. Residues: CASSLRDTKLNTEAFF.

The V gene is TRBV18, the J gene TRBJ1-4, with TRBD1 identical over 7 bases. CDR1 and CDR2 from the germline V gene are KGHSH and LQKENI. The CDR3 runs to 13 residues. The V gene end was trimmed by 8 bases and the J gene end by 7 bases; junction bases not matched to a gene: 7. The CDR3 region has the DNA TGTGCCAGCGCCAGGGGGTCGGGTGAAAAACTGTTTTTT. It yields the protein CASARGSGEKLFF.

This clone appeared a single time. The chain couples TRBV5-5 to TRBJ2-1; 12 nucleotides match TRBD2. Germline V gene data show CDR1 as SGHKS and CDR2 as YYEKEE (reference sequence). CDR3 length equals 16 residues. Trimming at V came to 1 base and at J to 6 bases, leaving 5 bases not matched to a gene. The CDR3 here is CASSLTSGRFINEQFF. CDR3 sequence (DNA): TGTGCCAGCAGCTTGACTAGCGGGAGGTTCATCAATGAGCAGTTCTTC.

The chain has TRBV10-3 and TRBJ2-1; 8 bases align to TRBD2. The ends lost 11 bases at V and 4 bases at J; junction bases unmatched: 7. Germline lookup yields CDR1 ENHRY and CDR2 SYGVKD. This CDR3 comprises 13 residues. The CDR3 loop is CASTSASYNEQFF. CDR3 coding DNA: TGTGCCTCGACTAGCGCGAGTTACAATGAGCAGTTCTTC.

The rearrangement joins TRBV4-2 to TRBJ2-4; 8 bases fit TRBD2. The CDR3 totals 16 residues. Per germline, CDR1 LGHNA and CDR2 YNFKEQ. V trimming: 4 bases; J trimming: 6 bases; junction bases outside the gene matches: 11. The DNA for the CDR3 is TGTGCCAGCAGCCCCCCAGCGGGAGCTTTGAGAAACATTCAGTACTTC. Residues: CASSPPAGALRNIQYF.

The chain is built from TRBV1 and TRBJ2-7; whether TRBD2, the table's D call, matches the DNA was not checked. TRBV1 is a pseudogene. The CDR3 has 16 residues. The CDR3 DNA reads as TGCACCAGCAGCCAAGATAGGAGGGAGAGGAGGTTCGAGCAGTACTTC. It specifies CTSSQDRRERRFEQYF.

In this sample, this clone turned up once. This chain joins TRBV5-5 and TRBJ2-3; a weak D match, TRBD1 (5 bases). CDR1 and CDR2 (germline): SGHKS, YYEKEE (reference sequence). Trimming cost V 1 base and J 4 bases, with 13 bases left between them. The CDR3 is 15 residues long. The DNA of the CDR3 is TGTGCCAGCAGCTTGTATCAGGGTAGGTCAGATACGCAGTATTTT. This sequence encodes CASSLYQGRSDTQYF.

The chain recombines TRBV29-1 with TRBJ2-5; the D is unclear. CDR1 is SQVTM, CDR2 ANQGSEA, per germline. Trimming pared 4 bases from V and 4 bases from J, leaving 13 bases between. The CDR3 is made up of 13 amino acids. The CDR3 loop reads CSVGDPRGETQYF. For the CDR3, the DNA is TGCAGCGTTGGGGATCCTAGAGGAGAGACCCAGTACTTC.

V gene TRBV18 combines with J gene TRBJ2-1; D is unclear. The germline CDR1 and CDR2 sequences are KGHSH and LQKENI. CDR3 length: 18 residues. V gave up 1 base and J gave up 2 bases, with 18 bases separating them. The CDR3 loop reads CASSPRIGSGTPYNEQFF. The CDR3 DNA is TGTGCCAGCTCACCACGAATCGGATCAGGAACCCCCTACAATGAGCAGTTCTTC.